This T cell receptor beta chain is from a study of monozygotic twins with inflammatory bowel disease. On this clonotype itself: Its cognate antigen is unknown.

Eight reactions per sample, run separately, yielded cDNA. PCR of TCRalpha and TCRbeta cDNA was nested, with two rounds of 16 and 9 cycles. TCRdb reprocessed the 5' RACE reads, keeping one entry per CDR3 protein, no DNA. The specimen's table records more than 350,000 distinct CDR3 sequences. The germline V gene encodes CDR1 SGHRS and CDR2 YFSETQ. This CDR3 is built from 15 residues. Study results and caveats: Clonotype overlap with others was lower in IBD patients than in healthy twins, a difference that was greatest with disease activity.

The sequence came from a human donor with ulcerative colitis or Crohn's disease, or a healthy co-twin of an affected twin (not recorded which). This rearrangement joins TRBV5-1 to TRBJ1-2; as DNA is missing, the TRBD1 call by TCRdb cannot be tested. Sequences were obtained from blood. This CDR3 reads CASSFEGTPGNGYTF.